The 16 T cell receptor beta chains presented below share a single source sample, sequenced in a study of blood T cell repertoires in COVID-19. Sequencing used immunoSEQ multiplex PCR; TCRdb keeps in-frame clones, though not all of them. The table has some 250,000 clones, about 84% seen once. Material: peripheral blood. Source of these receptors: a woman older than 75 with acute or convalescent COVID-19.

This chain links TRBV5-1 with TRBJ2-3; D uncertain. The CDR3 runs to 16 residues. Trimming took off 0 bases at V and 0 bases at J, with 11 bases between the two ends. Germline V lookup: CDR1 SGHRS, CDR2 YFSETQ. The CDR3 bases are TGCGCCAGCAGCTTGGGCGGTTACTCTAGCACAGATACGCAGTATTTT. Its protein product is CASSLGGYSSTDTQYF.

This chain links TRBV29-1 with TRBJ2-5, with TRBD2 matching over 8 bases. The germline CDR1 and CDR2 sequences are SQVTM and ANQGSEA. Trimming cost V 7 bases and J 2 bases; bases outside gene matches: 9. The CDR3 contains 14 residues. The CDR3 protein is CSAKKREIQETQYF. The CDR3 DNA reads TGCAGCGCCAAAAAGCGGGAGATACAAGAGACCCAGTACTTC.

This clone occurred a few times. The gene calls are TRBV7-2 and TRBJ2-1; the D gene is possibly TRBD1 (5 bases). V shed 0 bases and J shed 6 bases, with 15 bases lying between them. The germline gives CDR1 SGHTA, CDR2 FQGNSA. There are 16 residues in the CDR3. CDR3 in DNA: TGTGCCAGCAGCTTAGCGCTAGGTGACACAGGCAATGAGCAGTTCTTC. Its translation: CASSLALGDTGNEQFF.

CDR3 sequence: CASRDRGLGYTF. In DNA form, the CDR3 reads TGTGCCAGCAGGGACAGGGGGTTAGGCTACACCTTC. This chain connects TRBV6-5 to TRBJ1-2; 10 bases are a match to TRBD1. Trimming took 6 bases from V and 8 from J; bases not matched to a gene: 3. Germline CDR1 is MNHEY and CDR2 is SVGAGI. The CDR3 is 12 amino acids.

The CDR3 region is CASSFFQGPYEQYF. As DNA, the CDR3 is TGTGCCAGCAGCTTCTTTCAGGGGCCCTACGAGCAGTACTTC. The chain uses TRBV5-4 and TRBJ2-7; D may be TRBD1 (6 bases). The germline V gene has CDR1 SGHNT and CDR2 YYREEE (reference sequence). V lost 2 bases, J lost 2 bases, and 11 bases lay in between. The CDR3 covers 14 residues.

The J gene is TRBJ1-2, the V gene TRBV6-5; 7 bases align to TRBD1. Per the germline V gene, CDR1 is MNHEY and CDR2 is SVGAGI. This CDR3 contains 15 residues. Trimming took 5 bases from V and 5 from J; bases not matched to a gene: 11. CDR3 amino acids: CASSHYDRVGYGYTF. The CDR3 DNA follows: TGTGCCAGCAGTCATTATGACAGGGTAGGGTATGGCTACACCTTC.

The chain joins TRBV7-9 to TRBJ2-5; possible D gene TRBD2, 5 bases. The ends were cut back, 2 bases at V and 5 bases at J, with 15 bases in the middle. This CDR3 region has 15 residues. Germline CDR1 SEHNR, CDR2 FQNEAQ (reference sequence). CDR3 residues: CASSLRGQVMETQYF. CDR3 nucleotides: TGTGCCAGCAGCTTACGCGGGCAAGTCATGGAGACCCAGTACTTC.

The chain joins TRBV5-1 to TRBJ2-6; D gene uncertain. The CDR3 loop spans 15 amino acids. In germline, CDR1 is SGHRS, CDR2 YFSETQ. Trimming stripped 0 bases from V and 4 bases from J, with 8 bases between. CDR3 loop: CASSLGPSGANVLTF. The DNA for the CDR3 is TGCGCCAGCAGCTTGGGGCCGTCCGGGGCCAACGTCCTGACTTTC. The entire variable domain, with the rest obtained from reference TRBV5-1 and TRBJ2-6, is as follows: KAGVTQTPRYLIKTRGQQVTLSCSPISGHRSVSWYQQTPGQGLQFLFEYFSETQRNKGNFPGRFSGRQFSNSRSEMNVSTLELGDSALYLCASSLGPSGANVLTFGAGSRLTVL.

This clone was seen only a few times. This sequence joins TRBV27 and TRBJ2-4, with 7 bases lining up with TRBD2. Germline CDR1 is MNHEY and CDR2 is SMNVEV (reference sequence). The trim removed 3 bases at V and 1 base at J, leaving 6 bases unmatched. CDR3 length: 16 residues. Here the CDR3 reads CASSFSGMSAKNIQYF. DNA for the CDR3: TGTGCCAGCAGTTTCAGCGGGATGAGTGCCAAAAACATTCAGTACTTC.

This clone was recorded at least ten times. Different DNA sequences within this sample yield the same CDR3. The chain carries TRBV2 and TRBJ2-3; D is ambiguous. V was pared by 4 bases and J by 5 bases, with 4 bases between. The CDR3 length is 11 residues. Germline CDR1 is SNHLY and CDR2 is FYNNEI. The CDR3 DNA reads TGTGCCAGCAGTGTCCGAGATACGCAGTATTTT. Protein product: CASSVRDTQYF.

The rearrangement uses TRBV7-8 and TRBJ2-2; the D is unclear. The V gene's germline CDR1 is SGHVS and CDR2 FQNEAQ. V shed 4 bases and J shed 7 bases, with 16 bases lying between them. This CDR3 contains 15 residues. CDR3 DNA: TGTGCCAGCAGCTCAACCGTCCAGAGGCACGGGGAGCTGTTTTTT. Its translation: CASSSTVQRHGELFF.

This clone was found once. This CDR3 is CASSPAPGYEQYF. Here the CDR3 DNA reads TGTGCCAGCAGCCCCGCCCCGGGCTACGAGCAGTACTTC. The chain recombines TRBV11-3 with TRBJ2-7; D uncertain. In germline, CDR1 is SGHNT, CDR2 YENEEA. The CDR3 length is 13 residues. V lost 5 bases to trimming and J lost 3 bases, with 11 bases between them.

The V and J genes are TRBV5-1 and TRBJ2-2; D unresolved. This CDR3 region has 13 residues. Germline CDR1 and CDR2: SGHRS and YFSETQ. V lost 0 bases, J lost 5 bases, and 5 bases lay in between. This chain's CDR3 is CASSLDSTGELFF. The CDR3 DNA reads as TGCGCCAGCAGCTTGGATTCTACCGGGGAGCTGTTTTTT.

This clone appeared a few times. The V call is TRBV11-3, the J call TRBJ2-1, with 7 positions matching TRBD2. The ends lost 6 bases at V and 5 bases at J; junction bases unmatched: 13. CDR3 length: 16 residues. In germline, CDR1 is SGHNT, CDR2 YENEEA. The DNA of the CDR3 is TGTGCCAGCAGTCCTTACGGGGCTAGCGGAAACAATGAGCAGTTCTTC. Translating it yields CASSPYGASGNNEQFF.

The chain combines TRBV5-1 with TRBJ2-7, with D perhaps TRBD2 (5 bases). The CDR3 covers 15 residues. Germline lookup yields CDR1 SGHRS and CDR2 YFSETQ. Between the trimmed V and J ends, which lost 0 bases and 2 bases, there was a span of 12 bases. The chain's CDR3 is CASSLDVGNAYEQYF. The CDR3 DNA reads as TGCGCCAGCAGCTTGGACGTCGGGAATGCCTACGAGCAGTACTTC.

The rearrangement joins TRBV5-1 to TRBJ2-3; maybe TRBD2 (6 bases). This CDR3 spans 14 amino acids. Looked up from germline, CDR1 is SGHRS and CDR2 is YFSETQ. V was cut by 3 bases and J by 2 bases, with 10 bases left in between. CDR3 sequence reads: CASSWGGTTDTQYF. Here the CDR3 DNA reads TGCGCCAGCAGCTGGGGCGGGACCACAGATACGCAGTATTTT.